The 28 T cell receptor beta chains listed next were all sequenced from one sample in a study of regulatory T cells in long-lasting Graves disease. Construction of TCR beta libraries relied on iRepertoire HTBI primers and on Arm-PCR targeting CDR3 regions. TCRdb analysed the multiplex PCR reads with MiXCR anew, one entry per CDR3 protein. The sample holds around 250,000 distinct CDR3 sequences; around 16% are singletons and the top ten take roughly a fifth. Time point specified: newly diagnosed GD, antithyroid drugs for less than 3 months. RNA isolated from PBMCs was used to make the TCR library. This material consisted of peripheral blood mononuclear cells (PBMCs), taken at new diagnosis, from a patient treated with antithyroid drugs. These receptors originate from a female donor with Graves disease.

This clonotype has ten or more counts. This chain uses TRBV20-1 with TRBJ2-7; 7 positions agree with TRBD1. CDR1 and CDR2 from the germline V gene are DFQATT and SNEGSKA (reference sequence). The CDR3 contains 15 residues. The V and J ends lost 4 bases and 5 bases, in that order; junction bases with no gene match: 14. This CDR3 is CSAMGNAAGTDEQYF. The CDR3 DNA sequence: TGCAGTGCTATGGGGAACGCGGCCGGGACAGACGAGCAGTACTTC.

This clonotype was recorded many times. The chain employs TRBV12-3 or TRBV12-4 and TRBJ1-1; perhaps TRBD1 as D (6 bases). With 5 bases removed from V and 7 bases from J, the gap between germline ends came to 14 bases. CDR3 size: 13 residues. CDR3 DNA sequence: TGTGCCAGCAGTCCCCGGGACACTCGTGAAGCTTTCTTT. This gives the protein CASSPRDTREAFF.

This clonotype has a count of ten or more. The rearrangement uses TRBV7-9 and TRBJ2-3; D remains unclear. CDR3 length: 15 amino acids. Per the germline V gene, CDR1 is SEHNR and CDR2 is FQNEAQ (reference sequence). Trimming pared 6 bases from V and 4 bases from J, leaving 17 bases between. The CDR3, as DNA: TGTGCCAGCAGTTTATATGAGAGCGAGGCAGATACGCAGTATTTT. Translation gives CASSLYESEADTQYF.

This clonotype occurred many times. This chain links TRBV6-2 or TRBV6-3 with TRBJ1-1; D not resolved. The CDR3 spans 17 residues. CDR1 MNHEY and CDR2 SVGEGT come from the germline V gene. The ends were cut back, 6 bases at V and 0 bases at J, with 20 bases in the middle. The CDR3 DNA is TGTGCCAGCAGAACTAAGTCCCTCCGGGCTCTGAACACTGAAGCTTTCTTT. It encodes CASRTKSLRALNTEAFF.

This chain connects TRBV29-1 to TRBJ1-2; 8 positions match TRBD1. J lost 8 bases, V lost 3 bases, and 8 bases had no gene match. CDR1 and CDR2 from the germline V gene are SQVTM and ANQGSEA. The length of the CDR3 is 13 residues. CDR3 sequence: CSVDRQGAPGYTF. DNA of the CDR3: TGCAGCGTTGACCGCCAGGGGGCGCCCGGCTACACCTTC.

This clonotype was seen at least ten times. The CDR3, as DNA: TGTGCCAGCAGCTTCCGGGACGACTATGGCTACACCTTC. It specifies CASSFRDDYGYTF. The gene calls are TRBV7-6 and TRBJ1-2, with D maybe TRBD1 (5 bases). V dropped 3 bases and J dropped 3 bases, with 8 bases sitting between them. Germline CDR1 is SGHVS and CDR2 is FNYEAQ. The CDR3 has 13 residues. The complete variable domain, with remaining parts taken from reference TRBV7-6 and TRBJ1-2, reads GAGVSQSPRYKVTKRGQDVALRCDPISGHVSLYWYRQALGQGPEFLTYFNYEAQQDKSGLPNDRFSAERPEGSISTLTIQRTEQRDSAMYRCASSFRDDYGYTFGSGTRLTVV.

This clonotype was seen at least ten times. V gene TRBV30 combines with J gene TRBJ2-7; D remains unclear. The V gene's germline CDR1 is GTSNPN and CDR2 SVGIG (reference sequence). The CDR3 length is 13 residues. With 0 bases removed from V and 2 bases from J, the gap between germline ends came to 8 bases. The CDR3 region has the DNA TGTGCCTGGAGTGTAACCAGTACCTACGAGCAGTACTTC. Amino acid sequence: CAWSVTSTYEQYF.

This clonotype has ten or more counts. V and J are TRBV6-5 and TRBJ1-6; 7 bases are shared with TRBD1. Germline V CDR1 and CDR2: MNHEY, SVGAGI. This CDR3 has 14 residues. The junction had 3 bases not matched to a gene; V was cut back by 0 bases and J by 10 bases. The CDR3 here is CASSYSTGTSPLHF. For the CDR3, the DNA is TGTGCCAGCAGTTACTCGACAGGGACATCACCCCTCCACTTT.

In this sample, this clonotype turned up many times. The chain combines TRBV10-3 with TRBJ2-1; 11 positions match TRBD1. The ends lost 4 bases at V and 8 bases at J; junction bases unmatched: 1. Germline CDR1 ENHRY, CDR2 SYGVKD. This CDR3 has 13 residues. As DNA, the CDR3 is TGTGCCATCAGTGGGGACAGGGGGTATGAGCAGTTCTTC. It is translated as CAISGDRGYEQFF.

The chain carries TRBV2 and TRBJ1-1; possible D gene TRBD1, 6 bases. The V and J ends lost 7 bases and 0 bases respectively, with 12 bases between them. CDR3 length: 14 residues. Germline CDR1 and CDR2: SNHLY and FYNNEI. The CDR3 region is CASKVQGMNTEAFF. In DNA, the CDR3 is TGTGCCAGCAAGGTCCAGGGGATGAACACTGAAGCTTTCTTT.

The CDR3 DNA follows: TGTGCCAGCAGCGCGGCAGGGGGGGAGACCCAGTACTTC. This sequence encodes CASSAAGGETQYF. The chain recombines TRBV11-2 with TRBJ2-5, with TRBD1 as a possible D gene (7 bases). The germline CDR1 and CDR2 sequences are SGHAT and FQNNGV. The CDR3 length is 13 residues. V lost 5 bases and J 5 bases, leaving 12 bases between the germline ends.

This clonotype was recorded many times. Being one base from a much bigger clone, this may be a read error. DNA of the CDR3: TGTGCTAGTGGTTTGGGTAGGGATGAGCAGTTCTTC. Translation gives CASGLGRDEQFF. V and J are TRBV12-5 and TRBJ2-1; D unclear. CDR1 and CDR2 (germline): LGHNT, FRNRAP. V lost 1 base, J lost 8 bases, and 6 bases lay in between. CDR3 length equals 12 residues.

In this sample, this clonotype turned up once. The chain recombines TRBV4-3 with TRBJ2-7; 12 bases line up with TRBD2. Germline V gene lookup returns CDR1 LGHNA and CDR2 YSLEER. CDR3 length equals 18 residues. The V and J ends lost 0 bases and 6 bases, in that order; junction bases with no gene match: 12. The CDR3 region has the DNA TGCGCCAGCAGCCAAGATCTCCTAGCGGGAGGGCCCTGGGGCGAGCAGTACTTC. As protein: CASSQDLLAGGPWGEQYF.

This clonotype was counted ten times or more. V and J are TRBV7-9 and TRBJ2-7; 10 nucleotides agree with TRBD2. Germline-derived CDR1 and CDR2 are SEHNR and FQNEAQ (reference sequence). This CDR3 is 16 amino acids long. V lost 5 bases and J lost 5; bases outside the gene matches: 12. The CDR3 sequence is CASSLFKSGRAHEQYF. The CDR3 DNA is TGTGCCAGCAGCCTCTTCAAAAGCGGGAGGGCCCACGAGCAGTACTTC.

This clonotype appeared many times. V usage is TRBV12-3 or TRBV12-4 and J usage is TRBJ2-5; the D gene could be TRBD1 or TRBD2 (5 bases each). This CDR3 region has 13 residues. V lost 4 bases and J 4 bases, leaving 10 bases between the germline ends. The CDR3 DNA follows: TGTGCCAGCAGTTCTCCAGGGAGAGAGACCCAGTACTTC. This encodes CASSSPGRETQYF.

CDR3 region: CASSLARDQPQHF. The CDR3 DNA sequence: TGTGCCAGCAGCTTGGCCAGGGATCAGCCCCAGCATTTT. The chain uses TRBV7-2 and TRBJ1-5; TRBD1 is a possible D gene (5 bases). The CDR3 spans 13 residues. Germline assignment: CDR1 SGHTA and CDR2 FQGNSA. Trimming took off 3 bases at V and 5 bases at J, with 8 bases between the two ends.

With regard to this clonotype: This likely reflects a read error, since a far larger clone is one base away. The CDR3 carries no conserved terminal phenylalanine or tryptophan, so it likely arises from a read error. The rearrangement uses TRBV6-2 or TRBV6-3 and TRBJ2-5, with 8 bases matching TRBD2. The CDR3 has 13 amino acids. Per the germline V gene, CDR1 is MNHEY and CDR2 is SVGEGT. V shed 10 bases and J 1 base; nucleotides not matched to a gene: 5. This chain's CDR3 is CATVLAGQETQYY. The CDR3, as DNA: TGTGCCACCGTTCTAGCGGGCCAAGAGACCCAGTACTAC.

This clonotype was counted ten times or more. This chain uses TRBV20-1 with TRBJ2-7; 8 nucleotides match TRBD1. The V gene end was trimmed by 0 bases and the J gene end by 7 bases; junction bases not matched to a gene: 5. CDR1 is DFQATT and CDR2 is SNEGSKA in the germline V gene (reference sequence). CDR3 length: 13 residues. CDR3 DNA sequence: TGCAGTGCTAGAGAGACAGGGGAGGCGGAGCAGTACTTC. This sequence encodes CSARETGEAEQYF.

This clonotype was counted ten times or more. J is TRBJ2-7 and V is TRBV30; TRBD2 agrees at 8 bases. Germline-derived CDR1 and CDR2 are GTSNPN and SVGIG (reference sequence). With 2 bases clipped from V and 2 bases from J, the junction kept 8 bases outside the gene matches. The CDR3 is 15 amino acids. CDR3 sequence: CAWSTASGSTYEQYF. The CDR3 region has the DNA TGTGCCTGGAGTACCGCTAGCGGGTCTACCTACGAGCAGTACTTC.

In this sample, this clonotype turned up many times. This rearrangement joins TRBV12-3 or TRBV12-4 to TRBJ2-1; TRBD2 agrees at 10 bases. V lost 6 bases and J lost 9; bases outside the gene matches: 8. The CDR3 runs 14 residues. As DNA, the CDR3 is TGTGCCAGCAGACCAAGCGGGAGGGCGGGTGAGCAGTTCTTC. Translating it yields CASRPSGRAGEQFF.

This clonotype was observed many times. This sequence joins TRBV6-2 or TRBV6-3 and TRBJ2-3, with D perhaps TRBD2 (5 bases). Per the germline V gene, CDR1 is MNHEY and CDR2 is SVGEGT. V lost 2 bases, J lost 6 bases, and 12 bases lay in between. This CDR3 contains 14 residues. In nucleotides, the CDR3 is TGTGCCAGCAGTTACGAGCGGCTAGGGGATACGCAGTATTTT. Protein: CASSYERLGDTQYF.

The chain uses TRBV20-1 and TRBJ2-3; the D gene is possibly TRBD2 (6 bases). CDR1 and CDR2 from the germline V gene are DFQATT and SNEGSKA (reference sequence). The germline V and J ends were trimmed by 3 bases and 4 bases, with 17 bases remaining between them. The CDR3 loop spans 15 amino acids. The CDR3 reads CSARKPGAVPDTQYF. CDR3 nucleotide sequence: TGCAGTGCTAGGAAACCGGGAGCCGTCCCAGATACGCAGTATTTT.

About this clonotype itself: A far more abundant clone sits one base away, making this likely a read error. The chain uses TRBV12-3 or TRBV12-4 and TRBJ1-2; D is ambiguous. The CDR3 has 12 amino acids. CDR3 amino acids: CAGSGENYGYTF. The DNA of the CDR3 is TGTGCCGGCAGTGGCGAAAACTATGGCTACACCTTC.

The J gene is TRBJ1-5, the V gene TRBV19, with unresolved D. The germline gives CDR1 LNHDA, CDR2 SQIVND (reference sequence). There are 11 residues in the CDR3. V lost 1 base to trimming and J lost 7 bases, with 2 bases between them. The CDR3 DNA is TGTGCCAGTAGTATAGGACAGCCCCAGCATTTT. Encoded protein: CASSIGQPQHF.

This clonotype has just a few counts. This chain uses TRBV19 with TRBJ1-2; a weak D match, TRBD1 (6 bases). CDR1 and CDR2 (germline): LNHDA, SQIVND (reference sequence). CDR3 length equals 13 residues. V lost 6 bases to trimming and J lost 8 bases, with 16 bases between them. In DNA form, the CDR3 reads TGTGCCAGTAGGCCCCGGGGGCCGGGCGGCTACACCTTC. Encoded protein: CASRPRGPGGYTF.

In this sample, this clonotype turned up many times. DNA for the CDR3: TGTGCCAGCAGTCCACGGACAGGGTTGACAGATACGCAGTATTTT. Protein sequence: CASSPRTGLTDTQYF. V usage is TRBV27 and J usage is TRBJ2-3, with 8 bases matching TRBD1. CDR1 and CDR2 from the germline V gene are MNHEY and SMNVEV (reference sequence). Losses at the gene ends were 5 bases for V and 3 bases for J; bases not matched to a gene: 7. The CDR3 covers 15 residues.

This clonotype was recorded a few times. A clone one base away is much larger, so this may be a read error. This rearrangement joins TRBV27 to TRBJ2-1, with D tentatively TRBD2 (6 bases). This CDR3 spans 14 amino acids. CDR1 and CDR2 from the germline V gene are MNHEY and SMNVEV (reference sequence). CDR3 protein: CAGSLLALYNEQFF. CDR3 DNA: TGTGCCGGCAGTTTACTAGCCTTATACAATGAGCAGTTCTTC.

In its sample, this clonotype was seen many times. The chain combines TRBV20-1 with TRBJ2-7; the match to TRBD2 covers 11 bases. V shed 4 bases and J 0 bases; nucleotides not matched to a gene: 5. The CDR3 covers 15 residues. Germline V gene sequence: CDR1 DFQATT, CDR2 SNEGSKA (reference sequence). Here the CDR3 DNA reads TGCAGTGCTACAGATAGCGGGAGGGCCTCCTACGAGCAGTACTTC. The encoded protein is CSATDSGRASYEQYF.